A single sample is the source of the 25 T cell receptor beta chains below, sequenced in a study of CD8+CD57+ T cells in acquired aplastic anemia. CDR3 and TCR beta VDJ profiling relied on genomic DNA as the template. TCRdb reprocessed the reads via MiXCR and lists one record per CDR3 protein. The profile covers hundreds of thousands of distinct CDR3 sequences, with around a third appearing a single time and roughly 0.89% taken by the ten largest. Only patients with CD8+CD57+ cell expansion on flow cytometry were chosen for sequencing. Specimen: sorted CD4+, CD8+, or CD8+CD57+ T cells (not recorded which) from PBMCs. The receptors come from a human donor with aplastic anemia.

V and J are TRBV2 and TRBJ1-2; 7 nucleotides agree with TRBD1. The CDR3 length is 12 residues. The germline V gene has CDR1 SNHLY and CDR2 FYNNEI. J was trimmed by 12 bases and V by 6 bases; bases with no gene match: 10. CDR3 DNA sequence: TGTGCCAGCAGACCGGGACAGCCCGGCGACACCTTC. Amino acid sequence: CASRPGQPGDTF.

Worth noting for this clonotype: This is likely a read error, given that the CDR3 carries no conserved phenylalanine or tryptophan at its end. The chain recombines TRBV5-4 with TRBJ1-6, with D unresolved. This CDR3 region has 14 residues. Trimming removed 2 bases from V and 7 bases from J, with 10 bases in between. Germline V gives CDR1 SGHNT, CDR2 YYREEE (reference sequence). The CDR3 DNA reads as TGTGCCAGCAGCTTTGAACTTTTGAATTCACCCCTCCACCTT. Its protein is CASSFELLNSPLHL.

V usage is TRBV11-1 and J usage is TRBJ2-1, with 10 bases fitting TRBD2. The CDR3 spans 16 residues. Germline loops: CDR1 SGHAT, CDR2 FQDESV (reference sequence). The J segment lost 4 bases and the V segment lost 5 bases, leaving 8 bases of the junction unmatched. The CDR3 DNA reads as TGTGCCAGCAGCGCCAGCGGGAGGGCGGGGTACAATGAGCAGTTCTTC. The encoded protein is CASSASGRAGYNEQFF.

This clonotype appeared once. The chain is built from TRBV11-2 and TRBJ2-1, with 11 bases lining up with TRBD2. The CDR3 loop spans 17 amino acids. V shed 1 base and J 3 bases; nucleotides not matched to a gene: 5. Germline CDR1 reads SGHAT; CDR2 reads FQNNGV. The CDR3 is CASSLGSGRADYNEQFF. DNA of the CDR3: TGTGCCAGCAGCTTAGGTAGCGGGAGGGCCGACTACAATGAGCAGTTCTTC.

The chain carries TRBV5-5 and TRBJ2-7, with D uncertain. V was clipped by 7 bases and J by 6 bases, with 17 bases between them. Germline lookup yields CDR1 SGHKS and CDR2 YYEKEE (reference sequence). The CDR3 is 13 residues long. CDR3 sequence reads: CASGSPPGTEQYF. The CDR3 coding sequence is TGTGCCAGCGGCTCCCCCCCGGGTACCGAGCAGTACTTC. The variable domain in full, completed from reference TRBV5-5 and TRBJ2-7, reads DAGVTQSPTHLIKTRGQQVTLRCSPISGHKSVSWYQQVLGQGPQFIFQYYEKEERGRGNFPDRFSARQFPNYSSELNVNALLLGDSALYLCASGSPPGTEQYFGPGTRLTVT.

This clonotype appeared once. Since the CDR3 does not end with the conserved phenylalanine or tryptophan, this likely comes from a read error. This chain uses TRBV24-1 with TRBJ2-1, with 7 nucleotides matching TRBD1. The DNA end favors TRBJ2-7, so the J call may be wrong. The CDR3 is 16 residues long. Germline loops: CDR1 KGHDR, CDR2 SFDVKD. The CDR3 is CATSAKTGSSYNEQYL. Written as DNA, the CDR3 is TGTGCCACCAGTGCTAAGACAGGGTCCTCCTACAATGAGCAGTACCTC.

Comment on this clonotype: A single base separates this from a much larger clone, so it may be a read error. J is TRBJ1-2 and V is TRBV2, with 7 bases fitting TRBD1. Germline-derived CDR1 and CDR2 are SNHLY and FYNNEI. The CDR3 is made up of 13 amino acids. Germline trimming cut 8 bases from V and 12 bases from J; bases unmatched to any gene: 15. The CDR3 region has the DNA TGTGCCAGCCGGGAGGACAGGTTGGCGGGCCACACCTTC. It is translated as CASREDRLAGHTF.

This clonotype was seen repeatedly, ten times or more. The chain combines TRBV6-1 with TRBJ2-7, with D perhaps TRBD1 (5 bases). Germline loops: CDR1 MNHNS, CDR2 SASEGT. The CDR3 runs 12 residues. V was pared by 2 bases and J by 4 bases, with 6 bases between. CDR3 DNA sequence: TGTGCCAGCAGTGAACCAGGGTACGAGCAGTACTTC. Translation: CASSEPGYEQYF.

V gene TRBV6-1 combines with J gene TRBJ1-3; TRBD1 matches 9 bases. The V gene end was trimmed by 4 bases and the J gene end by 4 bases; junction bases not matched to a gene: 2. Germline V gene sequence: CDR1 MNHNS, CDR2 SASEGT. This CDR3 is built from 14 residues. The CDR3 DNA reads TGTGCCAGCAGTGTGGGACAGGGAGGAAACACCATATATTTT. Translating gives CASSVGQGGNTIYF.

V and J are TRBV7-9 and TRBJ1-1; maybe TRBD1 (6 bases). Germline V gene sequence: CDR1 SEHNR, CDR2 FQNEAQ (reference sequence). Trimming cost V 7 bases and J 5 bases, with 20 bases left between them. This CDR3 comprises 15 residues. In DNA, the CDR3 is TGTGCCAGCATCCTCCGGGGGGGCGCGGATACTGAAGCTTTCTTT. Protein: CASILRGGADTEAFF. Based on the CDR3 plus reference TRBV7-9 and TRBJ1-1, the full variable domain is DTGVSQNPRHKITKRGQNVTFRCDPISEHNRLYWYRQTLGQGPEFLTYFQNEAQLEKSRLLSDRFSAERPKGSFSTLEIQRTEQGDSAMYLCASILRGGADTEAFFGQGTRLTVV.

This clonotype occurred many times. This chain uses TRBV29-1 with TRBJ2-7; tentative D call: TRBD1 (6 bases). The CDR3 runs to 12 residues. Trimming shortened V by 1 base and J by 4 bases, and 8 bases separated the two germline ends. CDR1 is SQVTM, CDR2 ANQGSEA, per germline. The chain's CDR3 is CSVEGTAYEQYF. DNA for the CDR3: TGCAGCGTTGAAGGGACAGCGTACGAGCAGTACTTC.

The CDR3 bases are TGCAGTGCTAGAGATTTTTTGGGGGAGAATGAAAAACTGTTTTTT. Translation gives CSARDFLGENEKLFF. The gene calls are TRBV20-1 and TRBJ1-4, with a tentative D call TRBD1 (5 bases). Germline CDR1 is DFQATT and CDR2 is SNEGSKA (reference sequence). This CDR3 has 15 residues. The germline V and J ends were trimmed by 0 bases and 5 bases, with 13 bases remaining between them.

In this sample, this clonotype turned up a few times. This may come from a read error, since a much larger clone is one base off. The chain employs TRBV7-2 and TRBJ1-2, with D perhaps TRBD1 (6 bases). Germline assignment: CDR1 SGHTA and CDR2 FQGNSA. The CDR3 runs to 15 residues. CDR3 in amino acids: CVSSLGQSISPGYTF. The CDR3 region has the DNA TGTGTCAGCAGCTTAGGACAGTCAATATCGCCTGGCTACACCTTC.

This clonotype has a single count. The V gene is TRBV7-8, the J gene TRBJ1-1; D is perhaps TRBD1 (6 bases). CDR3 length equals 16 residues. Trimming stripped 5 bases from V and 5 bases from J, with 21 bases between. The germline V gene encodes CDR1 SGHVS and CDR2 FQNEAQ. The CDR3 spells CASSLGTAPQGTEAFF. CDR3 sequence (DNA): TGTGCCAGCAGCCTCGGGACCGCACCTCAGGGGACTGAAGCTTTCTTT.

Many counts were recorded for this clonotype. J is TRBJ1-1 and V is TRBV10-3; possible D gene TRBD1, 5 bases. This CDR3 spans 15 amino acids. Trimming left V 0 bases short and J 5 bases short, with 13 bases between. CDR1 ENHRY and CDR2 SYGVKD come from the germline V gene. CDR3 sequence (DNA): TGTGCCATCAGTGAGTCGACTAGGGACGGGACTGAAGCTTTCTTT. Translated: CAISESTRDGTEAFF.

There are many counts of this clonotype. V and J are TRBV13 and TRBJ2-5, with D hard to call. The V gene lost 5 bases and the J gene lost 1 base, with 11 bases spanning the gap. Germline V lookup: CDR1 PRHDT, CDR2 FYEKMQ (reference sequence). The CDR3 is made up of 14 amino acids. CDR3 coding DNA: TGTGCCAGCAGCGGCCCGGGCAGCCAAGAGACCCAGTACTTC. This encodes CASSGPGSQETQYF.

In its sample, this clonotype was seen many times. This chain uses TRBV29-1 with TRBJ2-1, with TRBD2 matching over 10 bases. The germline V gene encodes CDR1 SQVTM and CDR2 ANQGSEA. With 4 bases clipped from V and 7 bases from J, the junction kept 7 bases outside the gene matches. The CDR3 extends over 14 amino acids. CDR3 protein: CSVAPAGGQNEQFF. DNA for the CDR3: TGCAGCGTTGCCCCAGCGGGGGGGCAAAATGAGCAGTTCTTC.

This clonotype appeared many times. This sequence joins TRBV29-1 and TRBJ2-2; the D gene could be TRBD1 or TRBD2 (5 bases each). The V end lost 3 bases, the J end lost 2 bases, and 10 bases lay between the germline ends. Germline V lookup: CDR1 SQVTM, CDR2 ANQGSEA. The CDR3 is 14 amino acids. For the CDR3, the DNA is TGCAGCGTTGACCGGGACGGTAACACCGGGGAGCTGTTTTTT. This encodes CSVDRDGNTGELFF.

The genes are TRBV14 and TRBJ1-4; no clear D gene. Germline V gene data show CDR1 as SGHDN and CDR2 as FVKESK. The CDR3 is 16 amino acids. V lost 4 bases and J 4 bases, leaving 16 bases between the germline ends. This CDR3 is CASSLNGRRINEKLFF. The CDR3 DNA is TGTGCCAGCAGCCTTAATGGACGGAGGATTAATGAAAAACTGTTTTTT.

This clonotype turned up a few times. The CDR3 sequence: CASRIGTIINSPLHF. The CDR3 coding sequence is TGTGCCAGCCGGATAGGGACAATTATTAATTCACCCCTCCACTTT. The chain couples TRBV4-2 to TRBJ1-6; maybe TRBD1 (6 bases). V lost 8 bases, J lost 6 bases, and 17 bases lay in between. CDR3 length: 15 amino acids. Germline assignment: CDR1 LGHNA and CDR2 YNFKEQ.

This clonotype was seen a handful of times. CDR3 sequence reads: CASSFSPGQTYYEQYF. The CDR3 nucleotides are TGTGCCAGCAGTTTCTCACCGGGACAGACTTACTACGAGCAGTACTTC. This sequence joins TRBV27 and TRBJ2-7; 7 nucleotides match TRBD1. CDR3 length: 16 residues. Germline V CDR1 and CDR2: MNHEY, SMNVEV (reference sequence). The ends lost 3 bases at V and 3 bases at J; junction bases unmatched: 11.

The V gene is TRBV7-9, the J gene TRBJ1-1; D gene ambiguous. Germline assignment: CDR1 SEHNR and CDR2 FQNEAQ (reference sequence). CDR3 length: 13 residues. Deletions cut 8 bases from V and 5 bases from J, with 15 bases between. CDR3 DNA sequence: TGTGCCAGCCGGCGGGTTGCGGAGACTGAAGCTTTCTTT. Its protein product is CASRRVAETEAFF.

Comments on this clonotype: The junction departs from germline at one end; a sequencing error may be responsible. The chain recombines TRBV10-3 with TRBJ2-7, with 8 bases aligning to TRBD2. The CDR3 totals 13 residues. Germline lookup yields CDR1 ENHRY and CDR2 SYGVKD. CDR3 DNA: TGTGCCAGCAGTTTTGGACTAGCTTACGAGCAGTACTTC. This codes for CASSFGLAYEQYF.

The chain combines TRBV25-1 with TRBJ2-7; D gene unclear. The CDR3 loop spans 13 amino acids. The germline V and J ends were trimmed by 1 base and 3 bases, with 7 bases remaining between them. The germline gives CDR1 MGHDK, CDR2 SYGVNS. The chain's CDR3 is CASSESVSYEQYF. The DNA of the CDR3 is TGTGCCAGCAGTGAATCGGTCAGCTACGAGCAGTACTTC.

This clonotype has at least ten counts. V gene TRBV10-3 combines with J gene TRBJ1-4, with D unclear. With 4 bases removed from V and 0 bases from J, the gap between germline ends came to 0 bases. CDR1 is ENHRY, CDR2 SYGVKD, per germline. CDR3 length: 12 amino acids. CDR3 coding DNA: TGTGCCATCAGTGCAACTAATGAAAAACTGTTTTTT. Translated, it gives CAISATNEKLFF.